This T cell receptor (beta chain) was recorded in a study of response to subunit inactivated influenza vaccine. Study-level results: Seasonal influenza vaccination, on each occasion, was suggested by the authors to recruit few new T cells.

CDR1 and CDR2 (germline): MNHEY, SVGEGT. Trimming took 0 bases from V and 2 from J; bases not matched to a gene: 3. CDR3 length: 16 amino acids. This clonotype was counted between two and nine times. Its antigen is still unknown. From the RT-PCR reads, TCRdb called clonotypes with MiXCR, one entry per CDR3 protein. The sample carries around 480,000 distinct CDR3 sequences, 9.5% to 13% recorded once. The sequence came from a man aged 45-65 years who received an inactivated influenza vaccine. Material: PBMCs from blood, obtained 45 days after vaccination. The chain combines TRBV6-2 or TRBV6-3 with TRBJ2-7, with 11 nucleotides matching TRBD1. CDR3 sequence reads: CASSYSGTGGPYEQYF. In DNA, the CDR3 is TGTGCCAGCAGTTACTCTGGGACAGGGGGACCCTACGAGCAGTACTTC.